Sequencing of this T cell receptor beta chain was carried out in a study of T cells after yellow fever vaccination. General study points: Most clones from primary vaccination resurfaced after the booster (nearly 97% CD4, around 89% CD8).

This clonotype was seen at least ten times. TCRdb re-analysed the 5' RACE reads in MiXCR, keeping a single row per CDR3 protein. The sample has around 31,000 distinct CDR3 sequences, over 9.5% seen once. CDR3 length: 14 amino acids. Germline-derived CDR1 and CDR2 are SGHRS and YFSETQ. Trimming shortened V by 0 bases and J by 1 base, and 7 bases separated the two germline ends. The TCR originated in a man younger than 35 who received the YFV17D yellow fever vaccine. The sequencing here drew on PBMCs, either bulk or a sorted T-cell subset (CD4+, CD8+, memory, or dextramer-sorted; not recorded which), taken roughly 15 days after the first yellow fever vaccination. The chain uses TRBV5-1 and TRBJ1-2; D not certain. CDR3 nucleotides: TGCGCCAGCAGCTTGGACACGCTTAACTATGGCTACACCTTC. Its translation: CASSLDTLNYGYTF.